The 14 T cell receptor beta chains below come from one sample, sequenced in a study of shared clonotypes between healthy human individuals (dated by TCRdb to the early 2020s). Libraries were prepared through the immunoSEQ multiplex PCR assay. TCRdb took over this immuneACCESS table, retaining in-frame rearrangements with V and J assigned. Such tables are incomplete; in checked studies, under half of the missing clones stem from an unresolved V gene, and the remainder is unexplained. In all, the sample holds about 2,500,000 clones, and more than 80% of those were seen once. Over 0.12% of the sample rests with the top ten. The material sequenced was naive CD4+ T cells sorted from blood. The cell subset or site label here, explained by the study, means: CD45RA+ positively selected. These receptors originate from a man aged 18 to 35 in good health.

In the case of this clone: Distinct nucleotide sequences in the sample also encode this CDR3. The chain has TRBV6-6 and TRBJ1-5, with TRBD1 matching 9 bases. The germline V gene encodes CDR1 MNHNY and CDR2 SVGAGI (reference sequence). There are 16 residues in the CDR3. V was clipped by 5 bases and J by 0 bases; unmatched bases: 5. The CDR3 DNA sequence: TGTGCCAGCAGTCCGGGACAGGGATATAGCAATCAGCCCCAGCATTTT. Protein: CASSPGQGYSNQPQHF.

The J gene is TRBJ1-1, the V gene TRBV28; 8 nucleotides align to TRBD1. There are 14 residues in the CDR3. Germline CDR1 reads MDHEN; CDR2 reads SYDVKM. The trim removed 6 bases at V and 1 base at J, leaving 4 bases unmatched. The CDR3 nucleotides read TGTGCCAGCAGCCACAGGGGGAAGAACACTGAAGCTTTCTTT. Its translation is CASSHRGKNTEAFF.

The sample holds one count of this clone. The rearrangement joins TRBV28 to TRBJ2-4; a weak D match, TRBD1 (6 bases). This CDR3 region has 16 residues. In germline, CDR1 is MDHEN, CDR2 SYDVKM. V was pared by 2 bases and J by 1 base, with 12 bases between. CDR3 protein: CASSLDLTGAKNIQYF. CDR3 nucleotides: TGTGCCAGCAGTTTAGACCTCACAGGGGCCAAAAACATTCAGTACTTC.

The rearrangement joins TRBV25-1 to TRBJ2-2, with D possibly matching TRBD1 (6 bases). CDR1 and CDR2 (germline): MGHDK, SYGVNS. The V end lost 1 base, the J end lost 5 bases, and 8 bases lay between the germline ends. The CDR3 is 14 amino acids. The CDR3: CASSEWTETGELFF. The CDR3 DNA reads as TGTGCCAGCAGTGAATGGACAGAGACCGGGGAGCTGTTTTTT.

In the case of this clone: Other DNA sequences in this specimen translate into the identical CDR3. The chain recombines TRBV5-5 with TRBJ1-2; D is undetermined. Trimming took off 0 bases at V and 0 bases at J, with 3 bases between the two ends. Germline CDR1 and CDR2: SGHKS and YYEKEE (reference sequence). The CDR3 length is 13 residues. This CDR3 reads CASSLDTNYGYTF. CDR3 DNA sequence: TGTGCCAGCAGCTTGGACACTAACTATGGCTACACCTTC.

This clone came up once. The chain recombines TRBV4-1 with TRBJ2-5, with TRBD2 matching over 9 bases. Trimming cost V 1 base and J 5 bases; bases outside gene matches: 11. The V gene's germline CDR1 is MGHRA and CDR2 YSYEKL. CDR3 length: 17 amino acids. CDR3 nucleotide sequence: TGCGCCAGCAGCCAAGTTGGGCTAGCGGGGAACGGTGAGACCCAGTACTTC. Amino acids: CASSQVGLAGNGETQYF.

The chain couples TRBV10-3 to TRBJ2-5; tentatively, D is TRBD1 (5 bases). The germline V gene encodes CDR1 ENHRY and CDR2 SYGVKD. The CDR3 is 13 amino acids. The V end lost 2 bases, the J end lost 5 bases, and 9 bases lay between the germline ends. The DNA for the CDR3 is TGTGCCATCAGTGAGGGGGCCGCGGAGACCCAGTACTTC. Protein product: CAISEGAAETQYF.

The rearrangement joins TRBV5-6 to TRBJ2-7; D not certain. Trimming cost V 1 base and J 1 base, with 9 bases left between them. The CDR3 runs to 14 residues. Germline V CDR1 and CDR2: SGHDT, YYEEEE. For the CDR3, the DNA is TGTGCCAGCAGCTTGTTGGGCAGGTCCTACGAGCAGTACTTC. Protein product: CASSLLGRSYEQYF.

The rearrangement links TRBV7-8 to TRBJ2-1; 7 bases agree with TRBD2. The CDR3 totals 16 residues. The V and J ends lost 3 bases and 2 bases, in that order; junction bases with no gene match: 7. The germline V gene has CDR1 SGHVS and CDR2 FQNEAQ. The CDR3 loop is CASSLGGWFTYNEQFF. The CDR3, as DNA: TGTGCCAGCAGCTTGGGGGGGTGGTTTACCTACAATGAGCAGTTCTTC.

CDR3 sequence (DNA): TGTGCCAGCAGTTTCAGAGGGACCTCTGAAGCTTTCTTT. Amino acid sequence: CASSFRGTSEAFF. The V call is TRBV27, the J call TRBJ1-1, with D perhaps TRBD1 (5 bases). Trimming left V 3 bases short and J 6 bases short, with 11 bases between. The germline gives CDR1 MNHEY, CDR2 SMNVEV (reference sequence). The length of the CDR3 is 13 residues.

Note on this clone: In the same sample, other DNA sequences code for this CDR3. The chain uses TRBV4-1 and TRBJ2-1; TRBD1 agrees at 8 bases. Looked up from germline, CDR1 is MGHRA and CDR2 is YSYEKL. V lost 3 bases and J lost 6; bases outside the gene matches: 1. The CDR3 contains 13 residues. The CDR3 region is CASSQTGANEQFF. CDR3 DNA sequence: TGCGCCAGCAGCCAGACAGGGGCCAATGAGCAGTTCTTC.

The rearrangement joins TRBV28 to TRBJ2-2; maybe TRBD2 (6 bases). CDR1 is MDHEN, CDR2 SYDVKM, per germline. The V and J ends lost 3 bases and 2 bases respectively, with 10 bases between them. This CDR3 comprises 15 residues. CDR3 DNA: TGTGCCAGCAGTTTGCCCGGGAGAAACACCGGGGAGCTGTTTTTT. It is translated as CASSLPGRNTGELFF.

This clone was seen only once. This rearrangement joins TRBV5-1 to TRBJ2-7, with D possibly TRBD2 on 6 matching bases. The CDR3 is made up of 15 amino acids. Germline V gene lookup returns CDR1 SGHRS and CDR2 YFSETQ. V lost 4 bases, J lost 2 bases, and 16 bases lay in between. The CDR3 loop reads CASSLAGTVTYEQYF. DNA of the CDR3: TGCGCCAGCAGCCTGGCTGGGACTGTTACCTACGAGCAGTACTTC.

V is TRBV5-1 and J is TRBJ2-7, with TRBD1 as a possible D gene (6 bases). The V gene lost 2 bases and the J gene lost 3 bases, with 12 bases spanning the gap. The CDR3 totals 14 residues. The germline V gene has CDR1 SGHRS and CDR2 YFSETQ. CDR3 amino acids: CASSFRGQYYEQYF. CDR3 nucleotides: TGCGCCAGCAGCTTCAGGGGTCAATACTACGAGCAGTACTTC.